This T cell receptor beta chain was retrieved from a study of blood T cell repertoires in COVID-19. Study overall: Nucleic acid was either cDNA or gDNA, and it came from T cells, B-cell-depleted T cells, or PBMCs.

Recruits, aged about 18 to 95 years, lived in around 24 US areas. Researchers sorted participants into cohorts using their self-reported clinical history. Before being deemed recovered, Cohort 3 donors had two negative PCRs, clearance, or symptom resolution. Here immunoSEQ multiplex PCR was the method, and the copy in TCRdb shows in-frame clones only, minus some. Here the sample spans roughly 500,000 clones, around 89% being singletons. The sequenced sample consisted of PBMCs or T cells enriched from blood (not recorded which). This receptor was identified in a woman aged 40 to 50 who had recovered from COVID-19.

DNA of the CDR3: TGTGCCAGCAGCGAGAGGGCAGCCTACGAGCAGTACTTC. This gives the protein CASSERAAYEQYF. The chain has TRBV21-1 and TRBJ2-7; the table's TRBD2 call for D was not verified on the DNA. TRBV21-1 is designated a pseudogene. This CDR3 has 13 residues.